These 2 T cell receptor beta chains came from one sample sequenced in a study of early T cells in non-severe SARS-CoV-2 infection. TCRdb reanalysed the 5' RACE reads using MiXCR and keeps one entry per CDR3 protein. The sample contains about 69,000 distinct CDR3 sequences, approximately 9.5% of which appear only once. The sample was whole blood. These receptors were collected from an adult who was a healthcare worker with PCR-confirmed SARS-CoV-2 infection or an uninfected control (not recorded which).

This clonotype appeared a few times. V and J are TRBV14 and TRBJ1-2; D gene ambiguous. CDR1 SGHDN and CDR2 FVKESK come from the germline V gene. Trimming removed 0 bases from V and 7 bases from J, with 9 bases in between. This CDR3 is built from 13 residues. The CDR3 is CASSQDLGLGYTF. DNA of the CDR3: TGTGCCAGCAGCCAAGATCTGGGCCTTGGCTACACCTTC.

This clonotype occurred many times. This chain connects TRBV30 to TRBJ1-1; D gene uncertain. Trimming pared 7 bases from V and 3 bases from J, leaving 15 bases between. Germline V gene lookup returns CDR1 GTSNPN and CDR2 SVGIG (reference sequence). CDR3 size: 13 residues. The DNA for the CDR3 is TGTGCCTACGGCCAGGACGGCGACACTGAAGCTTTCTTT. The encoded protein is CAYGQDGDTEAFF.